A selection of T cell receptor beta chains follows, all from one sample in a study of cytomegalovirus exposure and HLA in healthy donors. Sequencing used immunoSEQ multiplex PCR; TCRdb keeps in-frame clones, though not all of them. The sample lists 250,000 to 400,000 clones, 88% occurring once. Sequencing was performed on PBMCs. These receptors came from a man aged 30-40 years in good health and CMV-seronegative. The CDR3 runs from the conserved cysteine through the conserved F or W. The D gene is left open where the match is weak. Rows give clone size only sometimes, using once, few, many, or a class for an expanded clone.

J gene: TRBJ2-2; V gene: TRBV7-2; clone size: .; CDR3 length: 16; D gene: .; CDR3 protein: CASSLLRGKGAGELFF; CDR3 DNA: TGTGCCAGCAGCCTCCTGAGGGGGAAGGGGGCCGGGGAGCTGTTTTTT
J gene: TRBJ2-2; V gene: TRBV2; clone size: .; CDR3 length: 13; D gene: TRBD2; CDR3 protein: CASPGLASGELFF; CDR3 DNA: TGTGCCAGTCCGGGACTAGCTTCCGGGGAGCTGTTTTTT
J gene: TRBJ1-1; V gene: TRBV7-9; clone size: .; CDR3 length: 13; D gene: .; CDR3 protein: CASSSTVNTEAFF; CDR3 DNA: TGTGCCAGCAGCTCGACAGTGAACACTGAAGCTTTCTTT
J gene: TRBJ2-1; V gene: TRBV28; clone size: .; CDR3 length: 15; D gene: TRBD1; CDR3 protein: CASSALGTAYNEQFF; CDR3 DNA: TGTGCCAGCAGTGCGCTAGGGACAGCCTACAATGAGCAGTTCTTC
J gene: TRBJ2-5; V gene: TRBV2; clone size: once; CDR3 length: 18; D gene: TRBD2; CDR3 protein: CASSEKGSSGGVRETQYF; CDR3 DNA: TGTGCCAGCAGTGAAAAGGGTTCTAGCGGGGGGGTACGAGAGACCCAGTACTTC
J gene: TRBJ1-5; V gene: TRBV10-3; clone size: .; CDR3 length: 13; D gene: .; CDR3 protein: CAISGQYNQPQHF; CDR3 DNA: TGTGCCATCAGCGGACAGTACAATCAGCCCCAGCATTTT
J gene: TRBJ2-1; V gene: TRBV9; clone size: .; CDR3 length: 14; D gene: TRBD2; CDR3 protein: CASSVELASGEEFF; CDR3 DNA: TGTGCCAGCAGCGTAGAATTGGCTAGCGGGGAGGAGTTCTTC
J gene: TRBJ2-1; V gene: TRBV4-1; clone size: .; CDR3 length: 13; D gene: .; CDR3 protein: CASGLANYNEQFF; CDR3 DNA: TGCGCCAGCGGGCTAGCCAACTACAATGAGCAGTTCTTC
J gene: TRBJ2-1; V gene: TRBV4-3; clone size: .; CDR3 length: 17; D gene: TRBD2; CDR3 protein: CASSQEWTSAGMWVQFF; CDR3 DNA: TGCGCCAGCAGCCAAGAATGGACTAGCGCCGGGATGTGGGTGCAGTTCTTC
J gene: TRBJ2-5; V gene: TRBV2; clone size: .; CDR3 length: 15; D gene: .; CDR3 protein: CASSGSQDRLGTQYF; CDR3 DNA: TGTGCCAGCAGTGGTAGTCAGGATCGGCTGGGGACCCAGTACTTC
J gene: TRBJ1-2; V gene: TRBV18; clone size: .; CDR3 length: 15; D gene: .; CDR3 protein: CASSPTDSSPYGYTF; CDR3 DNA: TGTGCCAGCTCGCCTACGGACAGTTCCCCCTATGGCTACACCTTC
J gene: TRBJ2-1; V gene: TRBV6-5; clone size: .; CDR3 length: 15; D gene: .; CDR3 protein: CASSYRRDGDNEQFF; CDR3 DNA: TGTGCCAGCAGTTACAGGCGGGACGGCGACAATGAGCAGTTCTTC
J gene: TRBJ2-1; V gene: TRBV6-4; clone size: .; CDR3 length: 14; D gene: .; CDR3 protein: CASSDGAEQVEQFF; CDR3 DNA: TGTGCCAGCAGTGACGGGGCGGAACAGGTTGAGCAGTTCTTC
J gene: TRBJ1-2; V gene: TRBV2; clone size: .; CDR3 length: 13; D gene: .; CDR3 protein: CARGGKRIYGYTF; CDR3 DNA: TGTGCCAGGGGGGGGAAGCGGATCTATGGCTACACCTTC
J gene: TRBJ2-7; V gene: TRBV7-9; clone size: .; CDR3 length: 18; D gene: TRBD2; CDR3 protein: CASSPRGGPDHSSYEQYF; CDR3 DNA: TGTGCCAGCAGCCCGCGGGGGGGACCCGACCATAGCTCCTACGAGCAGTACTTC
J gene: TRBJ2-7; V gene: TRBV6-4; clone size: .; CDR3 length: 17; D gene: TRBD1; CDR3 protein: CASRRDRANPPSYEQYF; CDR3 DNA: TGTGCCAGCCGCCGGGACAGGGCAAATCCCCCTTCCTACGAGCAGTACTTC
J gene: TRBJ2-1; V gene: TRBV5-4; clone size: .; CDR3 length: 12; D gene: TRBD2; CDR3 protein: CASSGRENEQFF; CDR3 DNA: TGTGCCAGCAGCGGGAGGGAGAATGAGCAGTTCTTC
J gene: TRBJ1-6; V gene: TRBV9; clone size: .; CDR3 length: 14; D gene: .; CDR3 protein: CASSVRGGDSPLHF; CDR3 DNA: TGTGCCAGCAGCGTAAGGGGGGGGGACTCACCCCTCCACTTT
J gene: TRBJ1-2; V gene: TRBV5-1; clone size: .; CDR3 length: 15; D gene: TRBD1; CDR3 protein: CASSLAPTGIYGYTF; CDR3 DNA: TGCGCCAGCAGCTTGGCCCCGACAGGGATCTATGGCTACACCTTC
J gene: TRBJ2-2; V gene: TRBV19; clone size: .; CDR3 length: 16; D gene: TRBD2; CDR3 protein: CASRLAGGANTGELFF; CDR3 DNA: TGTGCCAGTAGACTAGCGGGGGGTGCGAACACCGGGGAGCTGTTTTTT
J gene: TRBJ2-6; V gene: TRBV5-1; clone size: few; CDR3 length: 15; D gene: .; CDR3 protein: CASAVSAGGANVLTF; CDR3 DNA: TGCGCCAGTGCCGTTTCCGCGGGTGGGGCCAACGTCCTGACTTTC
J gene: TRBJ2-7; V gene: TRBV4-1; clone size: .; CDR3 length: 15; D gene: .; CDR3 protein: CASSHSRSGTYEQYF; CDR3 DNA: TGCGCCAGCAGCCACTCAAGATCCGGGACTTACGAGCAGTACTTC
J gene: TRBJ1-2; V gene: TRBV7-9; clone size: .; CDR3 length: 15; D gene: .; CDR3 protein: CASSLALEGGYGYTF; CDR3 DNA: TGTGCCAGCAGCTTAGCGCTTGAGGGAGGATATGGCTACACCTTC
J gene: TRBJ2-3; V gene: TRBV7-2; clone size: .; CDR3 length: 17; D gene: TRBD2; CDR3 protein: CASSRNGGAYGTDTQYF; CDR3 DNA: TGTGCCAGCAGCCGCAACGGGGGGGCATATGGCACAGATACGCAGTATTTT
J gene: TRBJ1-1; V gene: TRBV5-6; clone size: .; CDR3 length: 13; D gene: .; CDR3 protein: CASSFGMSTEAFF; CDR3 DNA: TGTGCCAGCAGCTTTGGCATGTCCACTGAAGCTTTCTTT
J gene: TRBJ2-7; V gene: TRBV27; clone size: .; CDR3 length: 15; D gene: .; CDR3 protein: CASSLQGLWDYEQYF; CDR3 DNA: TGTGCCAGCAGTTTACAGGGACTTTGGGACTACGAGCAGTACTTC